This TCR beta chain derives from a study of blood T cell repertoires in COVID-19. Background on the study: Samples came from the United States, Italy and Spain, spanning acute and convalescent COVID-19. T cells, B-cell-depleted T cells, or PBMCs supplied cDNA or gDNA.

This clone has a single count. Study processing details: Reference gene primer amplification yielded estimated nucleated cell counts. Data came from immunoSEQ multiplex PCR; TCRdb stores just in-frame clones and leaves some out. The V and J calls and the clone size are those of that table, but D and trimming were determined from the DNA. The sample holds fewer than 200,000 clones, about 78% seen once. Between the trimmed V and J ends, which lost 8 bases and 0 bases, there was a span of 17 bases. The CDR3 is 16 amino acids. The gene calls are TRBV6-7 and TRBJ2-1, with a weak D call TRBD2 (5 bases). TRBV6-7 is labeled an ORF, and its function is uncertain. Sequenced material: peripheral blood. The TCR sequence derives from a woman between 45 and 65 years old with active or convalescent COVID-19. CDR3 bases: TGTGCCAGCCCGAAGGGAGCGCCAAGCTCCTACAATGAGCAGTTCTTC. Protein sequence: CASPKGAPSSYNEQFF.